These 19 T cell receptor beta chains were all obtained from the same sample, sequenced in a study of cytomegalovirus exposure and HLA in healthy donors. Vbeta (60) and Jbeta (13) primers were used in the PCR. Sequenced by immunoSEQ multiplex PCR; TCRdb stores in-frame clones only, minus some. The table has some 200,000 clones, around 68% seen once. Source material: PBMCs. Every receptor here comes from a man between 40 and 49 years old in good health and CMV-seronegative.

This clone turned up a few times. V gene TRBV5-1 combines with J gene TRBJ2-4; the D is unclear. Per germline, CDR1 SGHRS and CDR2 YFSETQ. The CDR3 runs to 13 residues. V was shortened by 3 bases and J by 7 bases, with 11 bases between the two germline ends. CDR3 sequence (DNA): TGCGCCAGCAGCTCGAACCTAGAGAACATTCAGTACTTC. Its protein product is CASSSNLENIQYF.

This chain uses TRBV27 with TRBJ2-2; 7 positions agree with TRBD1. J lost 4 bases, V lost 4 bases, and 3 bases had no gene match. The V gene's germline CDR1 is MNHEY and CDR2 SMNVEV (reference sequence). The CDR3 extends over 14 amino acids. CDR3 nucleotide sequence: TGTGCCAGCAGTTGGGACAGACTCACCGGGGAGCTGTTTTTT. It translates to CASSWDRLTGELFF.

This chain connects TRBV7-9 to TRBJ1-4; TRBD1 might be the D (5 bases). This CDR3 is built from 15 residues. The ends were cut back, 7 bases at V and 5 bases at J, with 17 bases in the middle. Germline CDR1 is SEHNR and CDR2 is FQNEAQ (reference sequence). Written as DNA, the CDR3 is TGTGCCAGCACTAGGGGAGGGCCGTTAAATGAAAAACTGTTTTTT. As protein: CASTRGGPLNEKLFF.

The CDR3, as DNA: TGTGCCAGCAGTCCCTTTACAGGGGGCGCGACTGAAGCTTTCTTT. Translated, it gives CASSPFTGGATEAFF. V gene TRBV28 combines with J gene TRBJ1-1; 9 bases map to TRBD1. This CDR3 spans 15 amino acids. In germline, CDR1 is MDHEN, CDR2 SYDVKM. Trimming removed 5 bases from V and 5 bases from J; junction bases left unmatched: 9.

This chain uses TRBV4-3 with TRBJ2-7, with a weak D call TRBD1 (5 bases). This CDR3 spans 15 amino acids. V dropped 0 bases and J dropped 3 bases, with 12 bases sitting between them. CDR1 and CDR2 from the germline V gene are LGHNA and YSLEER. The CDR3 nucleotides are TGCGCCAGCAGCCAAGACCGGACACCTCACTACGAGCAGTACTTC. Translation: CASSQDRTPHYEQYF.

The chain combines TRBV5-4 with TRBJ2-3; 10 bases are a match to TRBD2. V shed 4 bases, J shed 1 base, and the junction held 3 bases outside the gene matches. The CDR3 totals 15 residues. The germline V gene has CDR1 SGHNT and CDR2 YYREEE (reference sequence). The CDR3 spells CASSNTSGGTDTQYF. Here the CDR3 DNA reads TGTGCCAGCAGCAACACTAGCGGGGGCACAGATACGCAGTATTTT.

V and J are TRBV2 and TRBJ2-3; no clear D gene. The CDR3 extends over 13 amino acids. CDR1 and CDR2 from the germline V gene are SNHLY and FYNNEI. V lost 3 bases and J 6 bases, leaving 10 bases between the germline ends. The chain's CDR3 is CASSDLLSDTQYF. CDR3 sequence (DNA): TGTGCCAGCAGTGACCTGTTGTCGGATACGCAGTATTTT.

The chain has TRBV14 and TRBJ2-5, with D hard to call. Germline CDR1 reads SGHDN; CDR2 reads FVKESK. The CDR3 is 14 amino acids. Between the trimmed V and J ends, which lost 5 bases and 3 bases, there was a span of 13 bases. For the CDR3, the DNA is TGTGCCAGCAGCTATCGACGGCTAGAAGAGACCCAGTACTTC. It translates to CASSYRRLEETQYF.

Only one count was recorded for this clone. V and J are TRBV27 and TRBJ2-2, with TRBD2 identical over 11 bases. This CDR3 contains 17 residues. The germline V gene has CDR1 MNHEY and CDR2 SMNVEV (reference sequence). V lost 6 bases, J lost 5 bases, and 11 bases stayed unmatched. The CDR3 DNA follows: TGTGCCAGCAGACCGAGTCTAGCGGGGGGAGGTACCGGGGAGCTGTTTTTT. It encodes CASRPSLAGGGTGELFF.

The gene calls are TRBV28 and TRBJ2-3; possible D gene TRBD2, 6 bases. Germline CDR1 reads MDHEN; CDR2 reads SYDVKM. The CDR3 has 15 residues. The V end lost 2 bases, the J end lost 1 base, and 10 bases lay between the germline ends. The DNA for the CDR3 is TGTGCCAGCAGTTTACCCGGGACTCGCACAGATACGCAGTATTTT. As protein: CASSLPGTRTDTQYF.

The V and J genes are TRBV20-1 and TRBJ2-7, with TRBD1 matching over 7 bases. V dropped 4 bases and J dropped 5; count of bases not matched to a gene: 2. Germline CDR1 and CDR2: DFQATT and SNEGSKA (reference sequence). This CDR3 comprises 11 residues. The CDR3 coding sequence is TGCAGTGCTATACAGGGGAACGAGCAGTACTTC. It codes for CSAIQGNEQYF.

A few counts support this clone. This chain joins TRBV27 and TRBJ1-6; D ambiguous. CDR3 length: 15 amino acids. CDR1 and CDR2 from the germline V gene are MNHEY and SMNVEV (reference sequence). The V end lost 7 bases, the J end lost 7 bases, and 17 bases lay between the germline ends. CDR3 sequence (DNA): TGTGCCAGCACCTTGTCGAGTACGGGGAATTCACCCCTCCACTTT. This translates into CASTLSSTGNSPLHF.

The V gene is TRBV6-1, the J gene TRBJ1-1, with 9 bases aligning to TRBD1. Germline-derived CDR1 and CDR2 are MNHNS and SASEGT. Germline trimming cut 2 bases from V and 6 bases from J; bases unmatched to any gene: 7. This CDR3 spans 15 amino acids. As DNA, the CDR3 is TGTGCCAGCAGTGAATTTGGGGGACAGGGCCCTGAAGCTTTCTTT. This encodes CASSEFGGQGPEAFF.

In this sample, this clone turned up a few times. The CDR3 DNA reads as TGCGCCAGCAGCCTTTACAGGAGCACAGATACGCAGTATTTT. Translation gives CASSLYRSTDTQYF. This chain connects TRBV4-1 to TRBJ2-3; D perhaps matches TRBD1 (5 bases). V was clipped by 4 bases and J by 0 bases, with 8 bases between them. CDR1 and CDR2 (germline): MGHRA, YSYEKL. This CDR3 has 14 residues.

This clone was recorded a few times. The V and J genes are TRBV9 and TRBJ2-5; 10 bases line up with TRBD1. There are 16 residues in the CDR3. CDR1 is SGDLS and CDR2 is YYNGEE in the germline V gene. J lost 2 bases, V lost 2 bases, and 6 bases had no gene match. In nucleotides, the CDR3 is TGTGCCAGCAGCGTCACCGGGACAGGGGAACAAGAGACCCAGTACTTC. Translating it yields CASSVTGTGEQETQYF.

The chain combines TRBV6-5 with TRBJ2-7, with a tentative D call TRBD1 (5 bases). The CDR3 consists of 13 residues. Trimming took 6 bases from V and 6 from J, leaving 15 bases between them. CDR1 is MNHEY, CDR2 SVGAGI, per germline. The CDR3 DNA reads as TGTGCCAGCAGAGGTACAGGAAGGGGCGAGCAGTACTTC. The encoded protein is CASRGTGRGEQYF.

This chain links TRBV4-3 with TRBJ1-1, with D possibly TRBD1 on 5 matching bases. The V end was cut by 1 base, the J end by 3 bases, with 18 bases between. CDR1 and CDR2 from the germline V gene are LGHNA and YSLEER. This CDR3 is 17 amino acids long. The CDR3 is CASSQGLSQEGYTEAFF. DNA for the CDR3: TGCGCCAGCAGCCAAGGTCTAAGTCAGGAGGGGTACACTGAAGCTTTCTTT.

The chain is built from TRBV10-3 and TRBJ2-7, with 12 bases lining up with TRBD2. This CDR3 has 17 residues. V dropped 7 bases and J dropped 6; count of bases not matched to a gene: 16. The germline gives CDR1 ENHRY, CDR2 SYGVKD. CDR3 loop: CAITQGGLAGQGSEQYF. The CDR3 region has the DNA TGTGCCATCACCCAAGGGGGACTAGCGGGTCAGGGCTCCGAGCAGTACTTC.

In its sample, this clone was seen a few times. The V gene is TRBV6-1, the J gene TRBJ1-1; possibly TRBD1 for D (5 bases). The V end was cut by 6 bases, the J end by 0 bases, with 8 bases between. The germline CDR1 and CDR2 sequences are MNHNS and SASEGT. The CDR3 loop spans 13 amino acids. CDR3 bases: TGTGCCAGCAGCGAGACAGTGAACACTGAAGCTTTCTTT. It is translated as CASSETVNTEAFF.